The source of this T cell receptor beta chain is a study of OX40 agonist ivuxolimab in advanced cancers. Turning to the study itself: Across the patients, intravenous ivuxolimab was delivered every 2 weeks at 0.01 to 10 mg/kg.

CDR3 length equals 12 residues. V was cut by 5 bases and J by 4 bases, with 8 bases left in between. CDR1 is SEHNR, CDR2 FQNEAQ, per germline (reference sequence). Sequencing used immunoSEQ multiplex PCR; TCRdb keeps in-frame clones, though not all of them. In the table there are tens of thousands of clones, more than 80% of which are singletons. The clonotype comes from an adult with an advanced solid tumor such as melanoma, head and neck, liver or kidney cancer. The chain is built from TRBV7-9 and TRBJ2-5, with unresolved D. The material was CD4+ or CD8+ T cells sorted from blood, obtained in a trial of the OX40 agonist ivuxolimab. CDR3 in DNA: TGTGCCAGCAGCGCCTCCGCAGAGACCCAGTACTTC. This encodes CASSASAETQYF.